These 7 T cell receptor beta chains came from one sample sequenced in a study of blood T cell repertoires in COVID-19. Here immunoSEQ multiplex PCR was the method, and the copy in TCRdb shows in-frame clones only, minus some. The top ten hold 0.95% to 1.2% of the sample, which has under 500,000 clones, around 89% seen once. Sample: PBMCs or T cells enriched from blood (not recorded which). Receptors were obtained from a man aged 30 to 39 who had recovered from COVID-19.

The chain recombines TRBV27 with TRBJ1-1; D is possibly TRBD1 (6 bases). Germline values: CDR1 MNHEY, CDR2 SMNVEV (reference sequence). Trimming shortened V by 4 bases and J by 6 bases, and 12 bases separated the two germline ends. This CDR3 contains 13 residues. Written as DNA, the CDR3 is TGTGCCAGCAGTTCGGGGGGGGGCTCTGAAGCTTTCTTT. Protein: CASSSGGGSEAFF.

The V call is TRBV7-8, the J call TRBJ1-2, with 7 bases identical to TRBD1. CDR1 and CDR2 from the germline V gene are SGHVS and FQNEAQ. The CDR3 has 15 amino acids. V shed 5 bases, J shed 2 bases, and the junction held 8 bases outside the gene matches. CDR3 bases: TGTGCCAGCAGCCCTAGCGACAGGGAAAACTATGGCTACACCTTC. This gives the protein CASSPSDRENYGYTF.

The chain combines TRBV2 with TRBJ1-4, with D possibly matching TRBD1 (5 bases). This CDR3 spans 15 amino acids. Germline CDR1 is SNHLY and CDR2 is FYNNEI. Trimming cost V 7 bases and J 3 bases, with 15 bases left between them. The CDR3 protein is CASNAGLVANEKLFF. CDR3 in DNA: TGTGCCAGCAATGCAGGGTTGGTGGCTAATGAAAAACTGTTTTTT.

The chain joins TRBV4-1 to TRBJ2-5, with D possibly matching TRBD1 (6 bases). This CDR3 is 18 amino acids long. Trimming pared 1 base from V and 4 bases from J, leaving 22 bases between. CDR1 and CDR2 (germline): MGHRA, YSYEKL. CDR3 in DNA: TGCGCCAGCAGCCAAGTAGGGAAACTCAGGGGAGTTGGAGAGACCCAGTACTTC. This codes for CASSQVGKLRGVGETQYF.

The rearrangement joins TRBV21-1 to TRBJ2-2; TRBD1, the D gene given by the table, was not confirmed from the DNA. TRBV21-1 is assigned pseudogene status. The CDR3 consists of 18 residues. In DNA, the CDR3 is TGTGCCAGCAGCCCAAGCGGTATAGGGGACAGGGTGACCCGAGAGCCGTTTTTT. Amino acids: CASSPSGIGDRVTREPFF.

The chain couples TRBV30 to TRBJ1-4, with D maybe TRBD1 (5 bases). CDR1 is GTSNPN and CDR2 is SVGIG in the germline V gene (reference sequence). The CDR3 spans 13 residues. The germline V and J ends were trimmed by 4 bases and 7 bases, with 13 bases remaining between them. The CDR3, as DNA: TGTGCCTGGACGGGCCAGGGTGGTGAAAAACTGTTTTTT. As protein: CAWTGQGGEKLFF.

The chain uses TRBV3-1 (or the pseudogene TRBV3-2) and TRBJ1-3; 7 bases map to TRBD1. CDR3 length: 17 residues. Trimming removed 1 base from V and 2 bases from J; junction bases left unmatched: 8. CDR1 is LGHDT and CDR2 is YNNKEL in the germline V gene (reference sequence). CDR3 nucleotide sequence: TGTGCCAGCAGCCAAGGGTCCGGACAGGCCGCTGGAAACACCATATATTTT. This gives the protein CASSQGSGQAAGNTIYF.